The 9 T cell receptor beta chains given below trace back to one sample, sequenced in a study of CD8 T cells in Susac syndrome. The RNA input was roughly 0.45 to 1 ug, and it was reverse transcribed with random hexamers. MiXCR, run by TCRdb on the immunoSEQ multiplex PCR reads, gives a single entry per CDR3 protein. The table records around 150,000 distinct CDR3 sequences, 85% to 95% of them present only once. Sequencing was done on a sample of CD8+ T cells from PBMCs. These receptors came from a human donor with Susac syndrome.

The chain's CDR3 is CSVGTADSNQPQHF. CDR3 bases: TGCAGCGTTGGGACAGCCGATAGCAATCAGCCCCAGCATTTT. V is TRBV29-1 and J is TRBJ1-5; tentative D call: TRBD1 (6 bases). The V gene lost 4 bases and the J gene lost 0 bases, with 10 bases spanning the gap. Per the germline V gene, CDR1 is SQVTM and CDR2 is ANQGSEA. This CDR3 has 14 residues.

Only one count was recorded for this clonotype. This chain links TRBV6-5 with TRBJ1-2; unclear D gene. The CDR3 spans 14 residues. Germline lookup yields CDR1 MNHEY and CDR2 SVGAGI. V gave up 0 bases and J gave up 5 bases, with 10 bases separating them. In DNA form, the CDR3 reads TGTGCCAGCAGTTACTCCCGATTCTATTATGGCTACACCTTC. It codes for CASSYSRFYYGYTF.

V is TRBV12-3 or TRBV12-4 and J is TRBJ2-7; unclear D gene. The CDR3 length is 12 residues. The V end lost 6 bases, the J end lost 2 bases, and 8 bases lay between the germline ends. The CDR3 DNA reads TGTGCCAGCAGCACCTACGCCTACGAGCAGTACTTC. Translation gives CASSTYAYEQYF.

The gene calls are TRBV14 and TRBJ2-1, with 10 bases fitting TRBD1. V lost 8 bases, J lost 4 bases, and 8 bases stayed unmatched. From germline, CDR1 is SGHDN and CDR2 FVKESK. The CDR3 runs to 15 residues. CDR3 DNA sequence: TGTGCCAGCGGCCCGGGACAGGGGAGATACAATGAGCAGTTCTTC. Translation: CASGPGQGRYNEQFF.

This sequence joins TRBV15 and TRBJ1-5; 10 nucleotides align to TRBD1. Losses at the gene ends were 0 bases for V and 5 bases for J; bases not matched to a gene: 1. Per the germline V gene, CDR1 is LNHNV and CDR2 is YYDKDF (reference sequence). This CDR3 comprises 15 residues. The CDR3 protein is CATSREGQGHQPQHF. CDR3 nucleotides: TGTGCCACCAGCAGAGAGGGACAGGGGCATCAGCCCCAGCATTTT.

This chain links TRBV7-8 with TRBJ1-1; D gene uncertain. The CDR3 spans 19 residues. V was clipped by 0 bases and J by 0 bases, with 20 bases between them. Germline V lookup: CDR1 SGHVS, CDR2 FQNEAQ. Here the CDR3 DNA reads TGTGCCAGCAGCTTAGCGCAGGTCCATTGGAGGAGGATGAACACTGAAGCTTTCTTT. As protein: CASSLAQVHWRRMNTEAFF.

The rearrangement joins TRBV27 to TRBJ1-2; 7 bases agree with TRBD1. The V gene's germline CDR1 is MNHEY and CDR2 SMNVEV (reference sequence). Trimming took 5 bases from V and 2 from J; bases not matched to a gene: 5. The CDR3 extends over 14 amino acids. The CDR3 spells CASSPGQRNYGYTF. The CDR3 DNA reads TGTGCCAGCAGTCCGGGACAGCGAAACTATGGCTACACCTTC.

This clonotype is a singleton in its sample. The rearrangement uses TRBV4-1 and TRBJ2-7; perhaps TRBD1 as D (6 bases). CDR1 and CDR2 from the germline V gene are MGHRA and YSYEKL. V dropped 0 bases and J dropped 0 bases, with 15 bases sitting between them. The CDR3 has 17 amino acids. The CDR3 bases are TGCGCCAGCAGCCAAGAACCCTCCACAGGGTTCTCCTACGAGCAGTACTTC. It yields the protein CASSQEPSTGFSYEQYF.

The rearrangement links TRBV11-2 to TRBJ2-2; TRBD2 agrees at 8 bases. The length of the CDR3 is 14 residues. The J segment lost 3 bases and the V segment lost 5 bases, leaving 2 bases of the junction unmatched. The germline CDR1 and CDR2 sequences are SGHAT and FQNNGV. CDR3 bases: TGTGCCAGCAGCCCGGGAGGGTACACCGGGGAGCTGTTTTTT. Its protein product is CASSPGGYTGELFF.